The rows below give T cell receptor beta chains drawn from one sample of a study of tumor-infiltrating lymphocytes in primary liver carcinoma. TCRdb ran MiXCR on the multiplex PCR reads and lists one entry per CDR3 protein. The sample carries 90,000 to 150,000 distinct CDR3 sequences, under 70% recorded once. Sequencing used tumor-adjacent normal liver tissue. These TCRs come from an older woman with primary liver carcinoma and hepatitis B virus infection. Both conserved end residues are part of each CDR3. The D gene is left open where the match is weak. Size values are once, few and many counts, or a class for expanded clones, and some rows have none.

.	TRBV28	many	TRBJ2-7	CASSLRGLYEQYF
TRBD1	TRBV6-1	.	TRBJ1-6	CASSPTGGGSPFHF
TRBD1	TRBV28	few	TRBJ2-2	CTSRFRQGANTGELFF
TRBD2	TRBV6-5	.	TRBJ2-7	CVSRKGLAGRGPYEQYF
.	TRBV29-1	.	TRBJ2-2	CSVGRGVGELYF
.	TRBV29-1	.	TRBJ2-2	CSATGPLNSGELFF
TRBD2	TRBV28	.	TRBJ2-3	CASIPSWTSGLTDTQYF
.	TRBV29-1	.	TRBJ2-7	CSVEQGPHEQCF
.	TRBV19	.	TRBJ2-3	CANSILGSYTDTQYF
TRBD2	TRBV11-1	.	TRBJ2-3	CASNPSGRRADTQYF
TRBD1	TRBV19	few	TRBJ2-7	CASRGQGETFYEQYF
.	TRBV11-2	.	TRBJ2-1	CVSSFTPPRSSYNEQFF
.	TRBV12-3/TRBV12-4	once	TRBJ2-3	CASSHPLLVADTQYF
TRBD2	TRBV5-1	.	TRBJ2-3	CTSGSSRGEDTQYF
TRBD1	TRBV6-1	.	TRBJ1-1	CASSPTGGGTESFF
.	TRBV28	.	TRBJ1-5	CASSLQGSSRNQSQHF
.	TRBV4-1	.	TRBJ1-1	CASSQSTGVNTEASF
.	TRBV11-2	.	TRBJ2-2	CASSHGLGELFF
.	TRBV11-3	once	TRBJ2-1	CDRSSVWQGSIISEQFF
.	TRBV11-2	once	TRBJ2-2	CASSLDPGAHGELFF
TRBD2	TRBV12-3/TRBV12-4	many	TRBJ2-1	CASSFSGTSGDNEQFF
TRBD2	TRBV28	many	TRBJ2-1	CASSSPGLAVYQHLF
.	TRBV30	many	TRBJ1-2	CAWSVSQGVRIYGYTF
.	TRBV24-1	many	TRBJ2-1	CATSDFLAHEQFF
.	TRBV7-8	.	TRBJ1-4	CASSQQGATNEKPFF
.	TRBV11-2	medium-sized	TRBJ1-1	CASSLEGTVNTEAFF
TRBD1	TRBV29-1	many	TRBJ2-3	CSVGGQGAGTDTQYF
.	TRBV11-2	.	TRBJ2-4	CASSLAAVGSVKNIQYF
.	TRBV5-4	many	TRBJ2-5	CASSRSGLSVQETQYF
.	TRBV10-2	many	TRBJ2-3	CASSESDFGGFTQYF
.	TRBV6-2/TRBV6-3	few	TRBJ1-1	CASSPTPALTAFF
TRBD1	TRBV30	.	TRBJ1-5	CAWGPTGAHQPQHF
.	TRBV7-9	.	TRBJ1-1	CASSPPTCSNTEAFF
TRBD2	TRBV28	.	TRBJ2-1	CASSLSPGLGSSYNVQFF
.	TRBV6-1	.	TRBJ2-7	CASSHYGQYF
.	TRBV30	many	TRBJ1-2	CAWRETTGGYTF
.	TRBV4-1	many	TRBJ1-5	CASSQLPGNQPQHF
TRBD2	TRBV29-1	many	TRBJ2-1	CSVAGTSGKYEQFF
.	TRBV14	.	TRBJ1-2	CASSQGHAGGYTF
.	TRBV11-2	.	TRBJ2-1	CANSTNIEQFF
.	TRBV29-1	.	TRBJ2-1	CGVEGVGGESSYNEQFF
.	TRBV10-3	many	TRBJ1-4	CAISERGTNEKLFF
.	TRBV5-1	few	TRBJ2-1	CTSSISIGSSYNEQFF
.	TRBV29-1	.	TRBJ1-2	CSIGDRFYGCTF
.	TRBV5-1	many	TRBJ2-5	CASSLPGSQRKETQYF
TRBD2	TRBV12-3/TRBV12-4	many	TRBJ2-6	CASSVYGLAGSSGANVLTF
TRBD2	TRBV7-9	.	TRBJ2-1	CASSDIRGTSGIFDEQSF
.	TRBV29-1	many	TRBJ1-1	CSVKGRPEAFF
.	TRBV21-1	few	TRBJ2-5	CASSKRETHYF
.	TRBV20-1	.	TRBJ2-7	CSARDMGKIYERYF
TRBD1	TRBV30	many	TRBJ2-1	CAWNRGHGGNEQFF
.	TRBV29-1	.	TRBJ1-5	CSVAGTPCQLRHF
.	TRBV11-2	.	TRBJ2-7	CASSATGAWFEQYF
TRBD2	TRBV5-1	.	TRBJ2-1	CVSSPGTSGAGEQFF
.	TRBV5-1	few	TRBJ2-3	CASSLGTTSKPGADTQYF